Listed below are T cell receptor beta chains from one sample, sequenced in a study of T-cell reconstitution after alpha-beta-depleted transplantation in children. Each CDR3 protein gets one entry after TCRdb re-called the PCR reads with MiXCR. Here the sample spans 900,000 or so distinct CDR3 sequences, roughly 15% being singletons. This material consisted of PBMCs, mostly from graft donor cells, taken 360 days after TCRalphabeta/CD19-depleted stem cell transplant. These receptors originate from a male patient between 5 and 17 years old who had a stem cell transplant for acute lymphoblastic leukemia, so the T cells may come from the graft donor. CDR3s include the opening cysteine and the closing phenylalanine or tryptophan. D genes are given only for firm matches. Size is omitted from some rows. Given values are once, few, many or a class for expanded clones.

d_gene	v_gene	abundance	j_gene	CDR3aa	CDR3nt
TRBD2	TRBV2	once	TRBJ2-1	CASSSATSGNEQFF	TGTGCCAGCAGTTCTGCGACTAGCGGCAATGAGCAGTTCTTC
TRBD2	TRBV4-1	-	TRBJ2-3	CASSPGTSGRASTDTQYF	TGCGCCAGCAGCCCCGGGACTAGCGGGAGGGCAAGCACAGATACGCAGTATTTT
TRBD2	TRBV9	few	TRBJ2-7	CASSFFSGSHYEQYF	TGTGCCAGCAGCTTTTTTAGCGGGAGCCACTACGAGCAGTACTTC
-	TRBV5-1	many	TRBJ2-5	CASSSGVRARGETQYF	TGCGCCAGCAGCAGCGGGGTCAGGGCAAGGGGGGAGACCCAGTACTTC
TRBD1	TRBV4-1	-	TRBJ2-7	CASSRIPGTGVWEQYF	TGCGCCAGCAGCCGCATCCCCGGGACAGGGGTTTGGGAGCAGTACTTC
-	TRBV19	-	TRBJ1-1	CASSIVTGGAVAFF	TGTGCCAGTAGTATAGTAACGGGGGGCGCGGTGGCTTTCTTT
TRBD2	TRBV3-1	few	TRBJ2-1	CASSTPERLAGKEQFF	TGTGCCAGCAGCACTCCGGAGAGACTAGCGGGAAAAGAGCAGTTCTTC
-	TRBV2	few	TRBJ2-5	CASSEGQGEGETQYF	TGTGCCAGCAGTGAAGGGCAGGGGGAGGGGGAGACCCAGTACTTC
-	TRBV15	-	TRBJ2-5	CATSREISGRQETQYF	TGTGCCACCAGCAGAGAAATCAGCGGGCGCCAAGAGACCCAGTACTTC
-	TRBV7-9	few	TRBJ2-1	CASSSRGGRYNEQFF	TGTGCCAGCAGCTCCAGGGGAGGGAGATACAATGAGCAGTTCTTC
-	TRBV29-1	-	TRBJ2-1	CSVRPTGIANEQFF	TGCAGCGTCCGACCTACAGGGATAGCCAATGAGCAGTTCTTC
-	TRBV7-9	-	TRBJ2-7	CASSLFPSVPYEQYF	TGTGCCAGCAGCTTATTTCCGTCGGTACCTTACGAGCAGTACTTC
TRBD2	TRBV7-6	-	TRBJ2-3	CASSSGSSGRVGTDTQYF	TGTGCCAGCAGCTCAGGATCTAGCGGGAGGGTCGGCACAGATACGCAGTATTTT
TRBD2	TRBV12-3/TRBV12-4	few	TRBJ2-3	CASTGTSGLTDTQYF	TGTGCCAGCACCGGGACTAGCGGGCTCACAGATACGCAGTATTTT
-	TRBV25-1	-	TRBJ2-7	CASSDSEPPYEQYF	TGTGCCAGCAGTGACAGCGAGCCCCCCTACGAGCAGTACTTC
TRBD1	TRBV7-2	many	TRBJ2-7	CASSMDRVTHYEQYF	TGTGCCAGTAGTATGGACAGGGTCACTCACTACGAGCAGTACTTC
-	TRBV7-3	-	TRBJ1-4	CASSLGGGQGEKLFF	TGTGCCAGCAGCCTGGGGGGGGGCCAGGGGGAAAAACTGTTTTTT
-	TRBV7-9	many	TRBJ2-7	CASSLQSPGVIYEQYF	TGTGCCAGCAGCTTACAGTCGCCAGGGGTTATCTACGAGCAGTACTTC
-	TRBV11-2	once	TRBJ2-6	CASSLESMRGPSSGANVLTF	TGTGCCAGCAGCTTAGAGTCCATGAGGGGCCCGAGCTCTGGGGCCAACGTCCTGACTTTC
TRBD2	TRBV12-3/TRBV12-4	few	TRBJ2-1	CASSGTGLAGSNEQFF	TGTGCCAGCAGTGGCACTGGACTAGCGGGATCCAATGAGCAGTTCTTC
-	TRBV7-9	many	TRBJ1-3	CASSSGATGNTIYF	TGTGCCAGCAGCTCCGGGGCGACCGGAAACACCATATATTTT
-	TRBV7-2	few	TRBJ1-5	CASSLRVGLNQPQHF	TGTGCCAGCAGCTTAAGAGTAGGCCTAAATCAGCCCCAGCATTTT
TRBD1	TRBV11-2	-	TRBJ2-7	CASSLDRGTHEQYF	TGTGCCAGCAGCTTGGACAGGGGAACCCACGAGCAGTACTTC
-	TRBV6-5	-	TRBJ1-5	CASSHSTGNQPQHF	TGTGCCAGCAGTCACTCTACGGGCAATCAGCCCCAGCATTTT
-	TRBV4-1	few	TRBJ1-3	CASSHLRNTIYF	TGCGCCAGCAGCCATCTGCGGAACACCATATATTTT
TRBD1	TRBV20-1	few	TRBJ2-7	CSATSSSRGSYEQYF	TGCAGTGCTACCTCTTCATCCAGGGGGTCCTACGAGCAGTACTTC
TRBD1	TRBV3-1	few	TRBJ2-6	CASSHGTGITSGANVLTF	TGTGCCAGCAGCCATGGGACAGGGATAACCTCTGGGGCCAACGTCCTGACTTTC
-	TRBV18	-	TRBJ1-3	CASSPPTGLRQSGNTIYF	TGTGCCAGCTCACCACCGACAGGCCTCCGCCAATCTGGAAACACCATATATTTT
-	TRBV6-1	few	TRBJ2-7	CASSTPGRLPYEQYF	TGTGCCAGCAGCACCCCGGGACGCCTACCCTACGAGCAGTACTTC
-	TRBV6-2/TRBV6-3	-	TRBJ2-7	CASFPTPGQPNEQYF	TGTGCCAGTTTTCCCACTCCAGGGCAGCCGAACGAGCAGTACTTC
-	TRBV5-6	-	TRBJ2-7	CASRRGWTGFSYEQYF	TGTGCCAGCAGACGGGGGTGGACAGGCTTCTCCTACGAGCAGTACTTC
TRBD2	TRBV20-1	few	TRBJ2-4	CSARVGTSVSPIQYF	TGCAGTGCTAGAGTGGGGACTAGCGTTTCACCCATTCAGTACTTC
-	TRBV10-3	-	TRBJ2-5	CAISGGVAETQYF	TGTGCCATCAGTGGTGGGGTGGCGGAGACCCAGTACTTC
-	TRBV2	few	TRBJ2-1	CATSPGSSFYNEQFF	TGTGCCACCTCCCCCGGGAGTAGCTTTTACAATGAGCAGTTCTTC
-	TRBV18	few	TRBJ2-3	CASSLPGTEKDTQYF	TGTGCCAGCTCACTCCCCGGGACTGAGAAAGATACGCAGTATTTT
TRBD2	TRBV5-1	-	TRBJ2-1	CASSLVLASGSYEQFF	TGCGCCAGCAGCTTGGTTCTTGCTAGCGGTTCCTACGAGCAGTTCTTC
-	TRBV10-3	-	TRBJ1-1	CAISESVRALNTEAFF	TGTGCCATCAGTGAGTCTGTAAGGGCGTTGAACACTGAAGCTTTCTTT
-	TRBV5-1	-	TRBJ1-4	CASSFWPRDGNEKLFF	TGCGCCAGCAGCTTTTGGCCCCGGGACGGTAATGAAAAACTGTTTTTT
TRBD2	TRBV29-1	-	TRBJ2-1	CSVEARLAGGGEQFF	TGCAGCGTTGAGGCTCGGCTAGCGGGAGGCGGTGAGCAGTTCTTC
-	TRBV6-6	-	TRBJ1-6	CASSFRVQRAVYNSPLHF	TGTGCCAGCAGTTTTCGGGTACAGCGGGCCGTGTATAATTCACCCCTCCACTTT
TRBD1	TRBV6-5	few	TRBJ1-6	CASSYSKYRGSGSPLHF	TGTGCCAGCAGTTACTCGAAGTACAGGGGTTCGGGGTCACCCCTCCACTTT
TRBD2	TRBV7-9	few	TRBJ2-7	CASTPTRWTSGKYEQYF	TGTGCCAGCACCCCAACCAGGTGGACTAGCGGGAAGTACGAGCAGTACTTC
-	TRBV5-1	-	TRBJ2-7	CASSLWDFNYEQYF	TGCGCCAGCAGCCTCTGGGACTTCAACTACGAGCAGTACTTC
-	TRBV13	few	TRBJ2-6	CASSGKSPFISGANVLTF	TGTGCCAGCAGCGGGAAGTCCCCGTTTATCTCTGGGGCCAACGTCCTGACTTTC
-	TRBV12-2	-	TRBJ2-7	CASRLARDPIYEQYF	TGTGCAAGTCGCTTAGCCCGGGACCCTATCTACGAGCAGTACTTC
TRBD1	TRBV4-1	-	TRBJ2-4	CASSQVPRGPAKNIQYF	TGCGCCAGCAGCCAAGTGCCGAGGGGGCCGGCCAAAAACATTCAGTACTTC
-	TRBV5-1	many	TRBJ1-5	CASSTTRGANQPQHF	TGCGCCAGCAGCACCACAAGGGGGGCAAATCAGCCCCAGCATTTT
-	TRBV7-8	few	TRBJ2-4	CASSFRAATAKNIQYF	TGTGCCAGCAGCTTTCGGGCGGCCACGGCCAAAAACATTCAGTACTTC
TRBD2	TRBV5-1	-	TRBJ2-3	CASSPWTSPDTQYF	TGCGCCAGCAGCCCCTGGACTAGCCCAGATACGCAGTATTTT
TRBD1	TRBV28	-	TRBJ2-6	CASSFLTGAPPSGANVLTF	TGTGCCAGCAGTTTTCTTACAGGGGCTCCTCCCTCTGGGGCCAACGTCCTGACTTTC
TRBD2	TRBV5-1	few	TRBJ2-2	CASSSLGGTSGNTGELFF	TGCGCCAGCAGTTCCCTCGGGGGGACTAGCGGGAACACCGGGGAGCTGTTTTTT
TRBD2	TRBV24-1	many	TRBJ2-3	CATSDFSGRAVDTQYF	TGTGCCACCAGTGATTTTAGCGGGAGGGCCGTAGATACGCAGTATTTT
-	TRBV5-6	-	TRBJ2-3	CASSEVEGTLPDTQYF	TGTGCCAGCAGCGAGGTTGAGGGAACCCTACCAGATACGCAGTATTTT
-	TRBV5-1	-	TRBJ2-2	CASRLRGRDTGELFF	TGCGCCAGCAGACTCCGAGGCCGAGACACCGGGGAGCTGTTTTTT
TRBD2	TRBV4-1	few	TRBJ2-7	CASTRDYSYEQYF	TGCGCCAGCACCAGGGACTACTCCTACGAGCAGTACTTC
-	TRBV20-1	many	TRBJ2-2	CSAKSAGELFF	TGCAGTGCTAAAAGTGCCGGGGAGCTGTTTTTT
-	TRBV7-9	-	TRBJ2-2	CASSLEPGGTGELFF	TGTGCCAGCAGCTTAGAGCCGGGCGGCACCGGGGAGCTGTTTTTT
-	TRBV7-6	few	TRBJ2-3	CASSHGPGVEADTQYF	TGTGCCAGCAGCCACGGACCGGGAGTCGAGGCAGATACGCAGTATTTT
TRBD1	TRBV27	-	TRBJ2-7	CASSLPFTTGKGYEQYF	TGTGCCAGCAGTTTACCCTTCACGACAGGGAAGGGCTACGAGCAGTACTTC
TRBD2	TRBV6-1	few	TRBJ2-2	CASRRQRTSANTGELFF	TGTGCCAGCAGGCGACAAAGGACTAGCGCGAACACCGGGGAGCTGTTTTTT